The T cell receptor (beta chain) under discussion was sequenced for a study of blood T cell repertoires in COVID-19. As for the study in general: Collection of acute and convalescent COVID-19 samples took place in the United States, Italy and Spain. Sample material is recorded as cDNA or gDNA derived from T cells, B-cell-depleted T cells, or PBMCs.

Germline CDR1 and CDR2: MNHEY and SMNVEV (reference sequence). The CDR3 totals 15 residues. The V and J ends lost 7 bases and 2 bases respectively, with 17 bases between them. TCRdb keeps only in-frame clones here, not all; method: immunoSEQ multiplex PCR. Altogether about 270,000 clones are present, approximately 82% being singletons, with the ten largest covering 3.1%. The clonotype originates from a woman aged 18-29 years with acute or convalescent COVID-19. The sequenced sample was peripheral blood. V gene TRBV27 combines with J gene TRBJ1-1; D is perhaps TRBD1 (6 bases). The CDR3 reads CASTLSRGGNTEAFF. The CDR3 DNA is TGTGCCAGCACCCTCTCCAGAGGGGGAAACACTGAAGCTTTCTTT.